Listed here are 18 T cell receptor beta chains from one sample, sequenced in a study of CD8+ T cells in alopecia areata. Following extraction, RNA underwent reverse transcription to cDNA, which served as the sequencing template. The assay was immunoSEQ multiplex PCR, and TCRdb's table has in-frame clones only and misses some. The sample gives more than 250,000 clones, none seen only once, and the top ten clones hold approximately 1.2%. The sorting of pooled cutaneous lymph node cells relied on CD4, CD8alpha, NKG2D, NKG2ACE and other markers. Sequences were obtained from CD4+ T cells sorted from a lymph node. These receptors were collected from a C3H/HeJ mouse with alopecia areata. This mouse strain has H2-k as its MHC haplotype.

The sample holds a few counts of this clone. Gene names are mouse gene names. Coverage ceases 4 residues before the CDR3 finishes, and the germline J gene fills in the end. The V and J genes are TRBV13-1 and TRBJ2-2; 7 bases line up with TRBD1. This CDR3 region has 16 residues. V gave up 1 base and J gave up 2 bases; unmatched junction bases: 5. The germline V gene encodes CDR1 NSHNY and CDR2 SYGAGN. The covered CDR3 bases are TGTGCCAGCAGTGATTGGGGCAGGGGGAACACCGGG. Encoded protein: CASSDWGRGNTG. In full, the CDR3 is CASSDWGRGNTGQLYF.

This clone was seen a few times. Mouse gene names apply. Read coverage stops 4 residues before the CDR3 terminus; the germline J gene supplies the remainder. The chain employs TRBV19 and TRBJ2-3; the match to TRBD1 covers 7 bases. This CDR3 comprises 13 residues. The germline gives CDR1 FNHDT, CDR2 SITEND (reference sequence). The trim removed 9 bases at V and 1 base at J, leaving 5 bases unmatched. The covered CDR3 bases are TGTGCCATCCGACAGGGAGGTGCAGAA. Its protein is CAIRQGGAE. The whole CDR3 sequence reads CAIRQGGAETLYF.

Worth noting for this clone: Genes here carry mouse names. The read falls 4 residues short of the CDR3 end, and the missing part is taken from the germline J gene. The chain is built from TRBV1 and TRBJ2-7, with D tentatively TRBD2 (6 bases). CDR1 and CDR2 (germline): NSQYPW, LRSPGD (reference sequence). The CDR3 is made up of 14 amino acids. CDR3 residues: CTCSADHRGDEQYF. The CDR3 DNA, read in part, is TGCACCTGCAGTGCAGATCATCGGGGGGAT.

As concerns this clone: Germline and genes here are mouse. Read data end 4 residues before the CDR3 end; the end is taken from the germline J gene. The identical CDR3 is also encoded by other nucleotide sequences in the sample. The chain employs TRBV19 and TRBJ1-2, with 8 nucleotides matching TRBD1. Looked up from germline, CDR1 is FNHDT and CDR2 is SITEND (reference sequence). The J segment lost 1 base and the V segment lost 1 base, leaving 0 bases of the junction unmatched. The CDR3 runs 14 residues. CDR3 bases read: TGTGCCAGCAGTATAACAGGGGGAAACTCC. Its protein is CASSITGGNS. Given in full, the CDR3 is CASSITGGNSDYTF. The whole variable domain, remainder taken from reference TRBV19 and TRBJ1-2, is GGIITQTPKFLIGQEGQKLTLKCQQNFNHDTMYWYRQDSGKGLRLIYYSITENDLQKGDLSEGYDASREKKSSFSLTVTSAQKNEMAVFLCASSITGGNSDYTFGSGTRLLVI.

Of note for this clone: The germline and genes are mouse ones. The read ends 4 residues early relative to the CDR3; the germline J gene fills the gap. The rearrangement links TRBV13-2 to TRBJ2-5; 10 bases are a match to TRBD2. Germline V lookup: CDR1 NNHNN, CDR2 SYGAGS (reference sequence). CDR3 length: 17 amino acids. The CDR3 sequence is CASGDAFSWGGGDTQYF. The part of the CDR3 DNA that was read is TGTGCCAGCGGTGATGCATTCTCCTGGGGGGGCGGGGAC.

This clone was counted only a few times. Mouse names are used for the genes. The read comes to an end 4 residues before the CDR3 does, leaving the germline J gene to fill in the end. Different DNA sequences within this sample yield the same CDR3. The V call is TRBV14, the J call TRBJ2-5; TRBD1 aligns across 7 bases. The CDR3 loop spans 14 amino acids. After removal of 2 bases from V and 3 bases from J, the junction contained 3 bases not matched to a gene. Germline V gene data show CDR1 as SGHDT and CDR2 as FRDEAV. Incomplete CDR3 DNA: TGTGCCAGCAGTTTAGGGGACAGTCAAGAC. Amino acids: CASSLGDSQD. The whole CDR3 protein is CASSLGDSQDTQYF.

This clone was seen repeatedly, ten times or more. Genes here carry mouse names. The sequence runs out 4 residues before the end of the CDR3; the remainder is reconstructed from the germline J gene. The rearrangement links TRBV13-1 to TRBJ1-2; D perhaps matches TRBD1 (6 bases). This CDR3 spans 16 amino acids. The V end lost 1 base, the J end lost 0 bases, and 13 bases lay between the germline ends. CDR1 is NSHNY, CDR2 SYGAGN, per germline. The CDR3 region is CASSDYLGQTNSDYTF. The CDR3 bases that were read are TGTGCCAGCAGTGATTACCTGGGACAAACAAACTCC.

A few counts support this clone. Gene labels here are mouse ones. With the read ending 4 residues before the CDR3 end, the germline J gene is used to fill in that end. The J gene is TRBJ2-5, the V gene TRBV31; no clear D. Germline lookup yields CDR1 GKSSPN and CDR2 SITVG. The CDR3 runs to 13 residues. The sequenced CDR3 bases are TGTGCCTGGAGTCTAGTACAAACAGAC. It yields the protein CAWSLVQTD. The complete CDR3 protein is CAWSLVQTDTQYF.

Comments on this clone: Here the gene names and germline are mouse. Read coverage stops 4 residues before the CDR3 terminus; the germline J gene supplies the remainder. V gene TRBV13-1 combines with J gene TRBJ2-7; D may be TRBD1 (5 bases). In germline, CDR1 is NSHNY, CDR2 SYGAGN. This CDR3 is 14 amino acids long. This chain's CDR3 is CASSDVARGDEQYF. The covered CDR3 bases are TGTGCCAGCAGTGATGTCGCCAGAGGGGAT.

This clone was counted only a few times. The germline and genes are mouse ones. Coverage ceases 4 residues before the CDR3 finishes, and the germline J gene fills in the end. The chain carries TRBV5 and TRBJ2-1; 9 nucleotides match TRBD2. CDR1 and CDR2 (germline): LGHNA, YNLKQL (reference sequence). The CDR3 extends over 15 amino acids. The V gene end was trimmed by 4 bases and the J gene end by 0 bases; junction bases not matched to a gene: 1. CDR3 region: CASSRTGDNYAEQFF. CDR3 DNA (partial): TGTGCCAGCAGCCGGACTGGGGATAACTATGCT.

Worth noting for this clone: Mouse gene names apply. The read finishes 4 residues shy of the CDR3 end, and the germline J gene is used to complete it. The rearrangement joins TRBV5 to TRBJ2-5; TRBD1 matches at 7 bases. The length of the CDR3 is 15 residues. Looked up from germline, CDR1 is LGHNA and CDR2 is YNLKQL (reference sequence). CDR3 sequence: CASSQDRTGTDTQYF. The sequenced CDR3 bases are TGTGCCAGCAGCCAAGATAGGACAGGAACGGAC.

A note on this clone: Gene names and germline match the mouse. The read gets to within 4 residues of the CDR3 end, and the germline J gene fills in the rest. The V call is TRBV19, the J call TRBJ2-2; 9 positions match TRBD2. Losses at the gene ends were 5 bases for V and 2 bases for J; bases not matched to a gene: 4. Germline V lookup: CDR1 FNHDT, CDR2 SITEND (reference sequence). The CDR3 has 15 amino acids. The CDR3 loop is CASSPGLGNTGQLYF. The CDR3 bases that were read are TGTGCCAGCAGCCCCGGACTGGGGAACACCGGG.

This clone was seen only a few times. Gene names are the mouse ones. The read gets to within 4 residues of the CDR3 end, and the germline J gene fills in the rest. The genes are TRBV17 and TRBJ2-7; 10 bases match TRBD1. CDR3 length equals 15 residues. Germline-derived CDR1 and CDR2 are MNHDT and YYDKIL. V shed 3 bases, J shed 2 bases, and the junction held 4 bases outside the gene matches. This CDR3 is CASSRTGGPAYEQYF. The part of the CDR3 DNA that was read is TGTGCTAGCAGTAGGACAGGGGGCCCCGCCTAT.

This clone was observed a few times. The gene symbols are mouse symbols. Other nucleotide sequences in the sample specify the same CDR3. CDR3: CASSRQNTEVFF. Incomplete CDR3 DNA: TGTGCCAGCAGCCGACAGAACACA. The chain has TRBV5 and TRBJ1-1; D is unresolved. Sequencing ends 4 residues short of the CDR3 end; the germline J gene provides the rest. The germline gives CDR1 LGHNA, CDR2 YNLKQL (reference sequence). The CDR3 is made up of 12 amino acids. Trimming took 4 bases from V and 0 from J, leaving 3 bases between them.

Only a few counts were recorded for this clone. Mouse gene names apply. The read stops 4 residues short of the end of the CDR3; the missing end is completed from the germline J gene. The chain links TRBV31 to TRBJ1-1; tentatively, D is TRBD1 (5 bases). The CDR3 sequence is 13 residues long. Germline V gene data show CDR1 as GKSSPN and CDR2 as SITVG. V lost 3 bases and J lost 1, with 9 bases in between. Partial CDR3 DNA: TGTGCCTGGAGAGCAGGGAGGAACACA. Residues: CAWRAGRNT. The CDR3, in full, reads CAWRAGRNTEVFF.

With respect to this clone: These gene names are mouse names. The read comes to an end 4 residues before the CDR3 does, leaving the germline J gene to fill in the end. The gene calls are TRBV19 and TRBJ2-5; maybe TRBD1 (5 bases). Per germline, CDR1 FNHDT and CDR2 SITEND (reference sequence). This CDR3 has 13 residues. This CDR3 reads CASRKGRGDTQYF. The sequenced part of the CDR3 DNA is TGTGCCAGCAGGAAGGGGAGGGGAGAC.

As regards this clone: Gene names and germline match the mouse. The read halts 4 residues ahead of the CDR3 end, with the missing end drawn from the germline J gene. Different DNA sequences within this sample yield the same CDR3. The chain couples TRBV5 to TRBJ2-5; D uncertain. This CDR3 spans 13 amino acids. V gave up 0 bases and J gave up 3 bases, with 4 bases separating them. Looked up from germline, CDR1 is LGHNA and CDR2 is YNLKQL (reference sequence). CDR3: CASSQEQQDTQYF. The part of the CDR3 DNA that was read is TGTGCCAGCAGCCAAGAACAACAAGAC.

This clone was observed a handful of times. Gene and germline names: mouse. The read ends 4 residues shy of where the CDR3 ends; the end is completed using the germline J gene. The J gene is TRBJ2-2, the V gene TRBV13-1; TRBD2 agrees at 12 bases. V gave up 3 bases and J gave up 0 bases; unmatched junction bases: 3. The CDR3 is made up of 17 amino acids. CDR1 is NSHNY, CDR2 SYGAGN, per germline. The covered CDR3 bases are TGTGCCAGCAGTGCGGGACTGGGGGGACCAAACACCGGG. This codes for CASSAGLGGPNTG. The full-length CDR3 reads as CASSAGLGGPNTGQLYF.